This T cell receptor beta chain was recorded in a study of cytomegalovirus exposure and HLA in healthy donors. Study-wide findings and caveats: In vitro work confirmed that a few CMV-associated chains recognize CMV antigens.

This clone was observed a handful of times. The antigen is not known. Sequencing was performed with immunoSEQ multiplex PCR; in TCRdb, only in-frame clones are kept and a portion is missing. The table shows under 200,000 clones, with about 90% occurring only once. The sequence was collected from a woman under 30 in good health and CMV-seropositive. Material: PBMCs.

CDR3 residues: CASSEGASSNYGYTF. The DNA of the CDR3 is TGTGCCAGCAGTGAAGGGGCAAGTTCTAACTATGGCTACACCTTC. The chain carries TRBV6-1 and TRBJ1-2; no definite D call. Trimming removed 1 base at V and 0 bases at J, with 9 bases between. The germline gives CDR1 MNHNS, CDR2 SASEGT. The CDR3 is 15 amino acids.